Each of the 8 T cell receptor beta chains below was sequenced from the same sample in a study of T cell responses to AZD1222 COVID-19 vaccine. Measured with immunoSEQ multiplex PCR; TCRdb has only the in-frame clones, and not every one. The sample holds 95,000 to 150,000 clones, about nine tenths seen once. The sample was peripheral blood, taken on day 0 of AZD1222 vaccination. The receptors shown here come from an adult in good health.

V gene TRBV10-3 combines with J gene TRBJ2-7; D is undetermined. The CDR3 consists of 14 residues. Germline CDR1 is ENHRY and CDR2 is SYGVKD. The V end was cut by 6 bases, the J end by 0 bases, with 12 bases between. The CDR3 DNA is TGTGCCATCAGCCCCCTGACCACCTCCTACGAGCAGTACTTC. Translated, it gives CAISPLTTSYEQYF.

The chain carries TRBV3-1 (or the pseudogene TRBV3-2) and TRBJ2-7; D gene ambiguous. The CDR3 sequence is 13 residues long. Trimming stripped 8 bases from V and 0 bases from J, with 11 bases between. Germline values: CDR1 LGHDT, CDR2 YNNKEL (reference sequence). The CDR3 reads CASGSWTSYEQYF. As DNA, the CDR3 is TGTGCCAGCGGTTCGTGGACCTCCTACGAGCAGTACTTC.

The V call is TRBV6-5, the J call TRBJ2-1; TRBD1 aligns across 7 bases. After removal of 8 bases from V and 3 bases from J, the junction contained 7 bases not matched to a gene. The germline CDR1 and CDR2 sequences are MNHEY and SVGAGI. This CDR3 has 14 residues. CDR3 protein: CASVPQGLYNEQFF. The CDR3 DNA sequence: TGTGCCAGCGTGCCACAGGGGCTCTACAATGAGCAGTTCTTC.

J is TRBJ1-2 and V is TRBV20-1; no firm D call. Trimming cost V 2 bases and J 2 bases, with 3 bases left between them. The germline CDR1 and CDR2 sequences are DFQATT and SNEGSKA (reference sequence). CDR3 size: 11 residues. The CDR3 spells CSARQNYGYTF. In DNA, the CDR3 is TGCAGTGCTAGACAGAACTATGGCTACACCTTC.

This chain joins TRBV5-1 and TRBJ2-3; D not resolved. The CDR3 has 15 residues. Trimming stripped 1 base from V and 2 bases from J, with 11 bases between. Per the germline V gene, CDR1 is SGHRS and CDR2 is YFSETQ. CDR3 protein: CASSLNGPNTDTQYF. The CDR3 DNA follows: TGCGCCAGCAGCTTGAACGGACCGAACACAGATACGCAGTATTTT.

As regards this clone: Other DNA sequences in the same sample also yield this CDR3. The chain recombines TRBV9 with TRBJ2-1, with TRBD2 matching over 9 bases. V trimming: 3 bases; J trimming: 0 bases; junction bases outside the gene matches: 1. There are 15 residues in the CDR3. Germline V gene sequence: CDR1 SGDLS, CDR2 YYNGEE. The CDR3 DNA sequence: TGTGCCAGCAGCGCGACTAGCGGCTCCTACAATGAGCAGTTCTTC. Protein: CASSATSGSYNEQFF.

The rearrangement links TRBV9 to TRBJ2-3; no firm D call. V was pared by 1 base and J by 3 bases, with 9 bases between. Germline lookup yields CDR1 SGDLS and CDR2 YYNGEE. The CDR3 length is 14 residues. CDR3 DNA sequence: TGTGCCAGCAGCGTATTCTCGCAGACAGATACGCAGTATTTT. Amino acid sequence: CASSVFSQTDTQYF.

This chain joins TRBV7-9 and TRBJ1-3; 7 bases align to TRBD1. V trimming: 6 bases; J trimming: 4 bases; junction bases outside the gene matches: 9. The CDR3 runs to 15 residues. Germline values: CDR1 SEHNR, CDR2 FQNEAQ (reference sequence). The CDR3 reads CASRYPTGRGNTIYF. Written as DNA, the CDR3 is TGTGCCAGCAGATACCCGACAGGGAGAGGAAACACCATATATTTT.